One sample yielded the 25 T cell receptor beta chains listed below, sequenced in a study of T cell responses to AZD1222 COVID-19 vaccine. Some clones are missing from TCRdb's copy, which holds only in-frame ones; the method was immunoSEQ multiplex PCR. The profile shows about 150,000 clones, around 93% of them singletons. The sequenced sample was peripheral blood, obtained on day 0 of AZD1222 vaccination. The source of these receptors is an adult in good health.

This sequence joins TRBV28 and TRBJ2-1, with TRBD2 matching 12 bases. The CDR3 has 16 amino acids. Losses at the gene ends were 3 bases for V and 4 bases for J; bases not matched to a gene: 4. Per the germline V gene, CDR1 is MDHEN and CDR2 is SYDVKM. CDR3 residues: CASSLTSGRPYNEQFF. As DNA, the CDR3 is TGTGCCAGCAGTTTGACTAGCGGGAGACCATACAATGAGCAGTTCTTC. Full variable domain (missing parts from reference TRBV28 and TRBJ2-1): DVKVTQSSRYLVKRTGEKVFLECVQDMDHENMFWYRQDPGLGLRLIYFSYDVKMKEKGDIPEGYSVSREKKERFSLILESASTNQTSMYLCASSLTSGRPYNEQFFGPGTRLTVL.

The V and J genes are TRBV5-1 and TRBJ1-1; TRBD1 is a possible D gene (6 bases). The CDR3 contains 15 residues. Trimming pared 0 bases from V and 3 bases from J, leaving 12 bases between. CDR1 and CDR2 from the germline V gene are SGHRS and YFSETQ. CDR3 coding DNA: TGCGCCAGCAGCTTGGCGGCAGGGGTGGACACTGAAGCTTTCTTT. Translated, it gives CASSLAAGVDTEAFF.

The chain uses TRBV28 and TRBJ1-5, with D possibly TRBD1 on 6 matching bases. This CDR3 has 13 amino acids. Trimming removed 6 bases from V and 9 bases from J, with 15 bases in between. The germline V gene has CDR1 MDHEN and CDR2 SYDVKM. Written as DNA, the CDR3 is TGTGCCAGCAGGGGGGGACTAGGGGGGCCCCAGCATTTT. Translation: CASRGGLGGPQHF.

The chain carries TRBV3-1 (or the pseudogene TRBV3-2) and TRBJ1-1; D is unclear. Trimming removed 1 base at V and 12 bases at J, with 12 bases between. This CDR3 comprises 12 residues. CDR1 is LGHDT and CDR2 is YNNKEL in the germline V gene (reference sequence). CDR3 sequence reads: CASSQVVGSPFF. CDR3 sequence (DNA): TGTGCCAGCAGCCAAGTTGTGGGTTCGCCTTTCTTT.

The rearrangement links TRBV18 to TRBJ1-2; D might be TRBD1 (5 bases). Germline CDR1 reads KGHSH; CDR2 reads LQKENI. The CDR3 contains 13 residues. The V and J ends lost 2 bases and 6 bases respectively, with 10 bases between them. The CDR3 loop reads CASSPNPGDGYTF. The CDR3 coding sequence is TGTGCCAGCTCACCAAACCCGGGGGATGGCTACACCTTC.

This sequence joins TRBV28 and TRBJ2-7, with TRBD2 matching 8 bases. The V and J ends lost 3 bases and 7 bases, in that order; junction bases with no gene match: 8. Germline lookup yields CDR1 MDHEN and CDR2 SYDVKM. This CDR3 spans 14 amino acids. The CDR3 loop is CASSLRAGVGEQYF. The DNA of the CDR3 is TGTGCCAGCAGTTTGAGAGCGGGAGTAGGGGAGCAGTACTTC.

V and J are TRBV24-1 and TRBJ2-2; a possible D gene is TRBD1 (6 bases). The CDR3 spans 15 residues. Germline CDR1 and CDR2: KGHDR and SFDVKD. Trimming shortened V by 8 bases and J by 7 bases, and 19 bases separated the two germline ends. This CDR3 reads CATMDSVKPSGELFF. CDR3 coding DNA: TGTGCCACCATGGACAGCGTAAAACCAAGCGGGGAGCTGTTTTTT.

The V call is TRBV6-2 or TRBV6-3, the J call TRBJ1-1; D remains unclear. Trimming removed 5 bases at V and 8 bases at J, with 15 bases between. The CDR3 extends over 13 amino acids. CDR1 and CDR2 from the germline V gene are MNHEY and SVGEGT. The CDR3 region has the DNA TGTGCCAGCAGTCGTCGGGTTTCGTTGGAAGCTTTCTTT. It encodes CASSRRVSLEAFF.

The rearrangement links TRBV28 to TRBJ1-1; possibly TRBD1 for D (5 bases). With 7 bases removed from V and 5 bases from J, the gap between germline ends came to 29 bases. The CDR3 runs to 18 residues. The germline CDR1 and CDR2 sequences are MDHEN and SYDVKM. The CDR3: CASNVWRYRDVRTTEAFF. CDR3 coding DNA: TGTGCCAGCAATGTTTGGAGATACCGGGACGTACGGACAACTGAAGCTTTCTTT.

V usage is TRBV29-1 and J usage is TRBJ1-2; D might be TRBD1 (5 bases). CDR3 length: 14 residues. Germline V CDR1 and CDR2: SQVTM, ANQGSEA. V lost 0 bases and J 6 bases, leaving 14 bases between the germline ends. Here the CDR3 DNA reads TGCAGCGTTGAAGAGGGACGGGATTTCCATGGCTACACCTTC. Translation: CSVEEGRDFHGYTF. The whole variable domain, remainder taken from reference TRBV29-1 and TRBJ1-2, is SAVISQKPSRDICQRGTSLTIQCQVDSQVTMMFWYRQQPGQSLTLIATANQGSEATYESGFVIDKFPISRPNLTFSTLTVSNMSPEDSSIYLCSVEEGRDFHGYTFGSGTRLTVV.

The chain's CDR3 is CAWGDRIFSGNTIYF. The CDR3 DNA is TGTGCCTGGGGGGATCGGATTTTTTCTGGAAACACCATATATTTT. The V gene is TRBV30, the J gene TRBJ1-3; D gene ambiguous. Germline V CDR1 and CDR2: GTSNPN, SVGIG (reference sequence). The CDR3 loop spans 15 amino acids. V was shortened by 5 bases and J by 1 base, with 15 bases between the two germline ends.

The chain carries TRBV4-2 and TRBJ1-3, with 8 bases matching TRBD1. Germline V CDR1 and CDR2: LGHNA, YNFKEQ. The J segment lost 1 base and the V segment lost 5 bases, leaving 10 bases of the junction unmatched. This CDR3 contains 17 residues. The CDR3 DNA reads TGTGCCAGCAGCTACCCTGGACAGGGAAGTTCTGGAAACACCATATATTTT. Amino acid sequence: CASSYPGQGSSGNTIYF.

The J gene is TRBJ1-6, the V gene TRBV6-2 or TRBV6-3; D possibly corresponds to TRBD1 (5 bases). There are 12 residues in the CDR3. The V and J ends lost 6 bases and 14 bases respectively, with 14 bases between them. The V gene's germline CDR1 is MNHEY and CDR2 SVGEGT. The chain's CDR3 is CASSLQRGALHF. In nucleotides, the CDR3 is TGTGCCAGCAGCCTCCAGCGAGGGGCCCTCCACTTT.

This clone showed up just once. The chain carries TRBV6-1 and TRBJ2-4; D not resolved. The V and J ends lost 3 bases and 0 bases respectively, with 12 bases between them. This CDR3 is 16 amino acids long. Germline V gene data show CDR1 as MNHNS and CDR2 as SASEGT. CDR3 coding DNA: TGTGCCAGCAGTGATTGGAATTCACTAGCCAAAAACATTCAGTACTTC. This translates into CASSDWNSLAKNIQYF.

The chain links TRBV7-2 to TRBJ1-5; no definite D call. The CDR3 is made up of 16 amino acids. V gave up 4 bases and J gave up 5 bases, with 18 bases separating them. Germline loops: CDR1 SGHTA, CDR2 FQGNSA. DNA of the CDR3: TGTGCCAGCAGCTCAGGACCCGGCGAGGAATATCAGCCCCAGCATTTT. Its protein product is CASSSGPGEEYQPQHF.

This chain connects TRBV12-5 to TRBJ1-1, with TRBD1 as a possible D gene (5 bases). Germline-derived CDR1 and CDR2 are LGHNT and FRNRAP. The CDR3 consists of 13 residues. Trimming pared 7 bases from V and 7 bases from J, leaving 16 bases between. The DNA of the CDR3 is TGTGCTAGTGCCACGTGGGGACCGCTTGAAGCTTTCTTT. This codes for CASATWGPLEAFF.

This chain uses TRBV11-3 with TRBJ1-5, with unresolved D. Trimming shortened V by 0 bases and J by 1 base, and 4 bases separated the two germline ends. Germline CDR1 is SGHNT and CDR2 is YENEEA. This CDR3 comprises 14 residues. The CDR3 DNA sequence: TGTGCCAGCAGCTTAGACGGCAGCAATCAGCCCCAGCATTTT. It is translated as CASSLDGSNQPQHF.

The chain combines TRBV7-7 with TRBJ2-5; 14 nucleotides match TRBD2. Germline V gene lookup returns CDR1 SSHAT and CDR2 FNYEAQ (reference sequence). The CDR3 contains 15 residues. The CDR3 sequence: CASSGLAGGSETQYF. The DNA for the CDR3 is TGTGCTAGCTCCGGACTAGCGGGAGGATCTGAGACCCAGTACTTC.

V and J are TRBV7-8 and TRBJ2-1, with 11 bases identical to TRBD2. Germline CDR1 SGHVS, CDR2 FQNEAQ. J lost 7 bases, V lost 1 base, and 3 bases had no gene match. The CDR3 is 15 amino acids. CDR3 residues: CASSLGLAGTNEQFF. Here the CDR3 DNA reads TGTGCCAGCAGCTTAGGACTAGCGGGAACGAATGAGCAGTTCTTC. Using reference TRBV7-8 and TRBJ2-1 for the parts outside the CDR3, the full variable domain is GAGVSQSPRYKVAKRGQDVALRCDPISGHVSLFWYQQALGQGPEFLTYFQNEAQLDKSGLPSDRFFAERPEGSVSTLKIQRTQQEDSAVYLCASSLGLAGTNEQFFGPGTRLTVL.

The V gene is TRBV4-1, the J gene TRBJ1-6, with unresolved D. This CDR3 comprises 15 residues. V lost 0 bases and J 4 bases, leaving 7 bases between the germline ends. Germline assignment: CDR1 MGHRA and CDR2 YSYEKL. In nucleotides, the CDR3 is TGCGCCAGCAGCCAAGATCTGGGGTATAATTCACCCCTCCACTTT. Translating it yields CASSQDLGYNSPLHF.

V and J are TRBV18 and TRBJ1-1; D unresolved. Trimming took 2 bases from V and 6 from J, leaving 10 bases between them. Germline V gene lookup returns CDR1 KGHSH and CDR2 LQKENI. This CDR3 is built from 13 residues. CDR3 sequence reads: CASSPSAPPEAFF. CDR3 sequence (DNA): TGTGCCAGCTCACCATCCGCACCACCTGAAGCTTTCTTT. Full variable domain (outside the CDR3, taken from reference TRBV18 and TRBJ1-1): NAGVMQNPRHLVRRRGQEARLRCSPMKGHSHVYWYRQLPEEGLKFMVYLQKENIIDESGMPKERFSAEFPKEGPSILRIQQVVRGDSAAYFCASSPSAPPEAFFGQGTRLTVV.

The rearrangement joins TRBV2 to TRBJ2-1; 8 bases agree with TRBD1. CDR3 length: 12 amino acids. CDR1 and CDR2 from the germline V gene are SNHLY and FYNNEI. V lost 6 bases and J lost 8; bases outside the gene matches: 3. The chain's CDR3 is CASRNRGDEQFF. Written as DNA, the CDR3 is TGTGCCAGCAGGAACAGGGGGGATGAGCAGTTCTTC.

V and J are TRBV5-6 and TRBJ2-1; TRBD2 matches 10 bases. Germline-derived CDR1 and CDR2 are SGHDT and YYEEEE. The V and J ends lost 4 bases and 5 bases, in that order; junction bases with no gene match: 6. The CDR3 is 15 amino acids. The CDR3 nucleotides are TGTGCCAGCAGCCCCCGGACTAGCGGACACAATGAGCAGTTCTTC. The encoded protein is CASSPRTSGHNEQFF.

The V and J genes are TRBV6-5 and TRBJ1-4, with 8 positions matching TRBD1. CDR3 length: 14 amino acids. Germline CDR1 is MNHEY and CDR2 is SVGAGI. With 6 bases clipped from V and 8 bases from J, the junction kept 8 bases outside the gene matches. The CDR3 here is CASRSGTGGEKLFF. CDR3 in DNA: TGTGCCAGCAGGTCCGGGACAGGCGGAGAAAAACTGTTTTTT.

The DNA of the CDR3 is TGTGCCAGCAGTTTCCAAACACCGGGTAGAGGAGGGATATGCAATGAGCAGTTCTTC. This gives the protein CASSFQTPGRGGICNEQFF. This chain uses TRBV28 with TRBJ2-1; a weak D match, TRBD2 (6 bases). This CDR3 region has 19 residues. V was trimmed by 3 bases and J by 6 bases, leaving 27 bases between them. The germline V gene encodes CDR1 MDHEN and CDR2 SYDVKM.